This T cell receptor (beta chain) derives from a study of blood T cell repertoires in COVID-19. Background on the study: T cells, B-cell-depleted T cells, or PBMCs supplied cDNA or gDNA.

Sequencing used immunoSEQ multiplex PCR; TCRdb keeps in-frame clones, though not all of them. This sample has 77,000 or so clones, with about 74% found just once. Trimming left V 11 bases short and J 6 bases short, with 19 bases between. CDR3 length: 13 residues. Germline V gene lookup returns CDR1 KGHSH and CDR2 LQKENI. Sequenced material: peripheral blood. This receptor was taken from a human donor with acute or convalescent COVID-19. The donor label of this sample is uncertain. The gene calls are TRBV18 and TRBJ1-2; no clear D. The CDR3, as DNA: TGTGCCGTCCCCGCGGCGGGGTTGAATGGCTACACCTTC. This codes for CAVPAAGLNGYTF.